These 24 T cell receptor beta chains originate from one sample sequenced in a study of T cells after posttransplantation cyclophosphamide. Data came from immunoSEQ multiplex PCR; TCRdb stores just in-frame clones and leaves some out. The sample yields several thousand clones, 85% to 90% seen once. Busulfan-fludarabine conditioning, marrow transplant, and cyclophosphamide on days +3 and +4 were administered. The starting material was CD4+ T cells sorted from blood, obtained around 1,400 days after allogeneic stem cell transplant with posttransplant cyclophosphamide. These receptors came from a female patient between 50 and 59 years old who received an allogeneic stem cell transplant from a related donor, was CMV-positive, and had no GVHD. A share of the T cells may be of graft donor origin.

The chain employs TRBV7-8 and TRBJ2-3; no firm D call. The V gene lost 1 base and the J gene lost 0 bases, with 8 bases spanning the gap. Germline CDR1 SGHVS, CDR2 FQNEAQ. The CDR3 is made up of 15 amino acids. CDR3: CASSLDEISTDTQYF. CDR3 nucleotide sequence: TGTGCCAGCAGCTTAGACGAGATTAGCACAGATACGCAGTATTTT.

The rearrangement links TRBV7-9 to TRBJ1-1; D is unresolved. The CDR3 length is 15 residues. Trimming took 2 bases from V and 1 from J, leaving 11 bases between them. CDR1 and CDR2 (germline): SEHNR, FQNEAQ (reference sequence). The CDR3 is CASSLSRHTNTEAFF. CDR3 DNA: TGTGCCAGCAGCTTATCTCGACATACGAACACTGAAGCTTTCTTT.

The J gene is TRBJ2-3, the V gene TRBV4-2, with 7 bases that match TRBD1. Germline lookup yields CDR1 LGHNA and CDR2 YNFKEQ. The CDR3 sequence is 14 residues long. V lost 5 bases to trimming and J lost 3 bases; unmatched junction nucleotides: 5. CDR3 residues: CASSERQGTDTQYF. The CDR3 coding sequence is TGTGCCAGCAGCGAAAGACAGGGAACAGATACGCAGTATTTT.

V is TRBV4-2 and J is TRBJ2-1, with 7 bases matching TRBD1. V shed 4 bases and J 4 bases; nucleotides not matched to a gene: 10. There are 16 residues in the CDR3. CDR1 LGHNA and CDR2 YNFKEQ come from the germline V gene. The CDR3 DNA sequence: TGTGCCAGCAGCCGCGGAACCGGGACAGAGTACAATGAGCAGTTCTTC. It yields the protein CASSRGTGTEYNEQFF.

The CDR3 protein is CASSSPGGTGYGYTF. The DNA for the CDR3 is TGTGCCAGCAGCTCACCGGGAGGGACGGGTTATGGCTACACCTTC. The chain recombines TRBV11-2 with TRBJ1-2, with TRBD1 as a possible D gene (5 bases). The germline CDR1 and CDR2 sequences are SGHAT and FQNNGV. This CDR3 comprises 15 residues. Trimming removed 4 bases from V and 5 bases from J, with 17 bases in between. Based on the CDR3 plus reference TRBV11-2 and TRBJ1-2, the full variable domain is EAGVAQSPRYKIIEKRQSVAFWCNPISGHATLYWYQQILGQGPKLLIQFQNNGVVDDSQLPKDRFSAERLKGVDSTLKIQPAKLEDSAVYLCASSSPGGTGYGYTFGSGTRLTVV.

This clone was found a few times. The gene calls are TRBV18 and TRBJ2-1; D is unresolved. CDR3 length: 11 amino acids. With 3 bases removed from V and 6 bases from J, the gap between germline ends came to 3 bases. Per the germline V gene, CDR1 is KGHSH and CDR2 is LQKENI. CDR3 residues: CASSPSNEQFF. CDR3 sequence (DNA): TGTGCCAGCTCACCGAGCAATGAGCAGTTCTTC.

V and J are TRBV5-1 and TRBJ2-3; 7 bases match TRBD1. The junction had 19 bases not matched to a gene; V was cut back by 0 bases and J by 6 bases. CDR1 and CDR2 from the germline V gene are SGHRS and YFSETQ. CDR3 length equals 19 residues. This chain's CDR3 is CASSLEAATGPLSGDTQYF. CDR3 sequence (DNA): TGCGCCAGCAGCTTGGAGGCCGCGACAGGGCCCTTATCTGGGGATACGCAGTATTTT.

This clone is a singleton in its sample. This chain connects TRBV29-1 to TRBJ2-1, with 10 bases fitting TRBD2. This CDR3 comprises 14 residues. Per germline, CDR1 SQVTM and CDR2 ANQGSEA. Trimming at V came to 4 bases and at J to 3 bases, leaving 3 bases not matched to a gene. The CDR3 DNA follows: TGCAGCGTTGTGCTAGCGGGAGTCTACAATGAGCAGTTCTTC. This gives the protein CSVVLAGVYNEQFF.

The chain joins TRBV29-1 to TRBJ1-5, with D possibly TRBD1 on 6 matching bases. Trimming left V 6 bases short and J 5 bases short, with 17 bases between. Per the germline V gene, CDR1 is SQVTM and CDR2 is ANQGSEA. The CDR3 consists of 14 residues. The CDR3 loop is CSVTSTGLHQPQHF. CDR3 coding DNA: TGCAGCGTAACGTCGACAGGACTCCATCAGCCCCAGCATTTT.

CDR3 sequence: CASSTTEEAFF. Written as DNA, the CDR3 is TGTGCCAGCAGTACAACAGAGGAAGCTTTCTTT. The V gene is TRBV2, the J gene TRBJ1-1; no reliable D call. Trimming took 5 bases from V and 8 from J, leaving 9 bases between them. Germline CDR1 is SNHLY and CDR2 is FYNNEI. The length of the CDR3 is 11 residues. Variable domain in full (rest from reference TRBV2 and TRBJ1-1): EPEVTQTPSHQVTQMGQEVILRCVPISNHLYFYWYRQILGQKVEFLVSFYNNEISEKSEIFDDQFSVERPDGSNFTLKIRSTKLEDSAMYFCASSTTEEAFFGQGTRLTVV.

V usage is TRBV5-1 and J usage is TRBJ2-2, with TRBD2 identical over 10 bases. The CDR3 is 17 amino acids. Looked up from germline, CDR1 is SGHRS and CDR2 is YFSETQ. The V segment lost 4 bases and the J segment 2 bases; nucleotides outside the gene matches: 8. The CDR3 loop reads CASSIPLAGVNTGELFF. The CDR3 nucleotides read TGCGCCAGCAGCATTCCCCTAGCGGGAGTCAACACCGGGGAGCTGTTTTTT.

The rearrangement uses TRBV6-1 and TRBJ2-3; no clear D gene. CDR3 length: 19 amino acids. Germline V gene data show CDR1 as MNHNS and CDR2 as SASEGT. V lost 1 base, J lost 0 bases, and 20 bases lay in between. CDR3 protein: CASSEGRRLPALSTDTQYF. As DNA, the CDR3 is TGTGCCAGCAGTGAAGGTCGGCGGCTTCCTGCGCTCAGCACAGATACGCAGTATTTT.

The CDR3 DNA follows: TGTGCCAGCAGCTTGGGGCGGACGGAGACTAAGAGCACTGAAGCTTTCTTT. It encodes CASSLGRTETKSTEAFF. The V gene is TRBV5-4, the J gene TRBJ1-1; D is undetermined. Trimming stripped 0 bases from V and 4 bases from J, with 19 bases between. The CDR3 covers 17 residues. Germline-derived CDR1 and CDR2 are SGHNT and YYREEE (reference sequence).

The chain couples TRBV28 to TRBJ1-6; 10 nucleotides agree with TRBD1. The V gene end was trimmed by 7 bases and the J gene end by 8 bases; junction bases not matched to a gene: 11. CDR1 is MDHEN, CDR2 SYDVKM, per germline. The CDR3 runs 16 residues. CDR3 sequence: CASIGGTGESYSPLHF. The CDR3 DNA sequence: TGTGCCAGCATCGGAGGGACAGGGGAAAGTTATTCACCCCTCCACTTT.

V gene TRBV6-1 combines with J gene TRBJ2-7; D is ambiguous. Trimming shortened V by 4 bases and J by 3 bases, and 10 bases separated the two germline ends. The germline CDR1 and CDR2 sequences are MNHNS and SASEGT. This CDR3 is 13 amino acids long. CDR3 residues: CASSVGPYYEQYF. The CDR3, as DNA: TGTGCCAGCAGTGTGGGCCCTTACTACGAGCAGTACTTC.

This clone was seen a single time. The J gene is TRBJ2-5, the V gene TRBV7-3, with 7 nucleotides matching TRBD1. The germline V gene encodes CDR1 SGHTA and CDR2 FQGTGA. Trimming took 0 bases from V and 3 from J; bases not matched to a gene: 7. CDR3 length: 16 amino acids. The CDR3 DNA reads as TGTGCCAGCAGCTTAACGGCCAGGGGGTTGGAAGAGACCCAGTACTTC. Translated: CASSLTARGLEETQYF.

The genes are TRBV27 and TRBJ2-7; 9 bases match TRBD1. V shed 3 bases, J shed 2 bases, and the junction held 2 bases outside the gene matches. CDR1 is MNHEY, CDR2 SMNVEV, per germline (reference sequence). The CDR3 has 14 amino acids. CDR3 in amino acids: CASSFRDRAYEQYF. The CDR3 DNA sequence: TGTGCCAGCAGTTTTAGGGACAGGGCCTACGAGCAGTACTTC.

J is TRBJ1-2 and V is TRBV30; the match to TRBD1 covers 7 bases. The germline V gene has CDR1 GTSNPN and CDR2 SVGIG (reference sequence). With 2 bases clipped from V and 4 bases from J, the junction kept 7 bases outside the gene matches. The CDR3 runs to 14 residues. CDR3 sequence (DNA): TGTGCCTGGAGTCCTGACAGGGACCTCTATGGCTACACCTTC. Translation: CAWSPDRDLYGYTF.

The CDR3 DNA reads TGTGCCAGCAGAAGAATCCTAGCTAGCGGGAGCACAGATACGCAGTATTTT. It encodes CASRRILASGSTDTQYF. The chain employs TRBV2 and TRBJ2-3; TRBD2 matches 8 bases. CDR1 and CDR2 from the germline V gene are SNHLY and FYNNEI. The CDR3 covers 17 residues. The trim removed 6 bases at V and 0 bases at J, leaving 11 bases unmatched.

The V call is TRBV9, the J call TRBJ1-1; D remains ambiguous. Trimming cost V 1 base and J 0 bases, with 16 bases left between them. The CDR3 extends over 17 amino acids. Germline V gene data show CDR1 as SGDLS and CDR2 as YYNGEE. This CDR3 reads CASSVTAGGMMNTEAFF. The CDR3 coding sequence is TGTGCCAGCAGCGTAACGGCAGGAGGCATGATGAACACTGAAGCTTTCTTT.

The chain has TRBV13 and TRBJ2-7; D gene unclear. Germline V gene data show CDR1 as PRHDT and CDR2 as FYEKMQ (reference sequence). The CDR3 runs to 12 residues. V lost 4 bases and J lost 2, with 6 bases in between. The CDR3 DNA reads TGTGCCAGCAGCTCCTATCCCTACGAGCAGTACTTC. It is translated as CASSSYPYEQYF.

The chain recombines TRBV27 with TRBJ1-5; no firm D call. Trimming removed 4 bases from V and 4 bases from J, with 17 bases in between. Germline V gene data show CDR1 as MNHEY and CDR2 as SMNVEV (reference sequence). This CDR3 comprises 16 residues. The CDR3 here is CASSSPAALGNQPQHF. CDR3 nucleotides: TGTGCCAGCAGTTCCCCCGCCGCCCTCGGGAATCAGCCCCAGCATTTT.

This chain uses TRBV11-1 with TRBJ1-2, with 8 bases that match TRBD1. CDR3 size: 15 residues. V gave up 5 bases and J gave up 5 bases; unmatched junction bases: 10. The V gene's germline CDR1 is SGHAT and CDR2 FQDESV (reference sequence). The CDR3 region is CASSPRAGGRYGYTF. The CDR3 DNA sequence: TGTGCCAGCAGCCCGAGGGCAGGGGGCCGGTATGGCTACACCTTC.

V is TRBV29-1 and J is TRBJ1-2; 7 positions agree with TRBD1. The CDR3 is 12 residues long. Germline CDR1 reads SQVTM; CDR2 reads ANQGSEA. J gave up 4 bases and V 3 bases, and 2 bases lay outside the gene matches. The CDR3 sequence is CSVEGQFYGYTF. CDR3 DNA: TGCAGCGTTGAGGGACAGTTCTATGGCTACACCTTC.